These 13 T cell receptor beta chains share one sample of origin, sequenced in a study of chemoradiotherapy in HPV16-positive cancers (dated by TCRdb to between 2021 and 2022). The library came from the immunoSEQ multiplex PCR assay. What TCRdb holds here is the immuneACCESS table cut down to in-frame rearrangements. Part of the clones is not present; checked against another copy, under half of the missing clones reflect an unresolved V gene, and the others are unexplained. In this sample the table shows approximately 7,800 clones, just over 75% of which occur a single time. The biggest ten clones account for 7.4% of the sample. Specimen collection occurred from a patient who underwent chemoradiotherapy. Receptors were obtained from a human donor with HPV-associated anogenital cancer.

The J gene is TRBJ2-7, the V gene TRBV11-1, with a weak D call TRBD2 (6 bases). This CDR3 region has 17 residues. Trimming shortened V by 1 base and J by 0 bases, and 16 bases separated the two germline ends. CDR1 is SGHAT and CDR2 is FQDESV in the germline V gene (reference sequence). CDR3 sequence (DNA): TGTGCCAGCAGCTTAGACGGGAGTGCTGTAAACTCCTACGAGCAGTACTTC. Protein sequence: CASSLDGSAVNSYEQYF.

In DNA, the CDR3 is TGTGCCAGCAGCCCTAGACTAGCGGGGGAACACTACGAGCAGTACTTC. Its translation: CASSPRLAGEHYEQYF. V and J are TRBV7-6 and TRBJ2-7; 12 bases map to TRBD2. The CDR3 has 16 residues. Trimming at V came to 5 bases and at J to 3 bases, leaving 8 bases not matched to a gene. Germline values: CDR1 SGHVS, CDR2 FNYEAQ.

The V call is TRBV30, the J call TRBJ2-3; TRBD2 matches at 13 bases. This CDR3 comprises 16 residues. Germline trimming cut 4 bases from V and 8 bases from J; bases unmatched to any gene: 12. Germline CDR1 is GTSNPN and CDR2 is SVGIG (reference sequence). The CDR3 sequence: CAWKGGTSGNVGTQYF. The CDR3 region has the DNA TGTGCCTGGAAAGGGGGGACTAGCGGGAATGTAGGTACGCAGTATTTT.

V usage is TRBV4-2 and J usage is TRBJ1-2; 12 nucleotides agree with TRBD1. V was pared by 3 bases and J by 6 bases, with 5 bases of the junction left unmatched. The CDR3 has 15 amino acids. Germline CDR1 LGHNA, CDR2 YNFKEQ. DNA for the CDR3: TGTGCCAGCAGCCACCGAGGGACAGGGGGCGATGGCTACACCTTC. It yields the protein CASSHRGTGGDGYTF.

The chain recombines TRBV14 with TRBJ1-1; maybe TRBD1 (5 bases). Deletions cut 2 bases from V and 8 bases from J, with 9 bases between. The CDR3 consists of 12 residues. CDR1 and CDR2 from the germline V gene are SGHDN and FVKESK. In DNA form, the CDR3 reads TGTGCCAGCAGCCAACAGGGAACGGAAGCTTTCTTT. Its translation is CASSQQGTEAFF.

The chain uses TRBV5-6 and TRBJ2-5; D is uncertain. The V and J ends lost 2 bases and 0 bases respectively, with 8 bases between them. Germline V gives CDR1 SGHDT, CDR2 YYEEEE. The CDR3 length is 14 residues. CDR3 residues: CASSFGQNQETQYF. CDR3 bases: TGTGCCAGCAGCTTCGGGCAGAACCAAGAGACCCAGTACTTC.

The J gene is TRBJ1-3, the V gene TRBV30, with D hard to call. This CDR3 spans 13 amino acids. CDR1 and CDR2 (germline): GTSNPN, SVGIG (reference sequence). Trimming left V 3 bases short and J 0 bases short, with 6 bases between. This CDR3 is CAWSGYSGNTIYF. Written as DNA, the CDR3 is TGTGCCTGGAGCGGGTACTCTGGAAACACCATATATTTT.

J is TRBJ1-4 and V is TRBV15; the D is unclear. This CDR3 contains 14 residues. The germline V and J ends were trimmed by 0 bases and 10 bases, with 12 bases remaining between them. Germline CDR1 is LNHNV and CDR2 is YYDKDF (reference sequence). The CDR3 loop reads CATSRDKRSGKLFF. CDR3 bases: TGTGCCACCAGCAGAGATAAGCGGAGTGGAAAACTGTTTTTT. Together with reference TRBV15 and TRBJ1-4, the CDR3 gives the full variable domain: DAMVIQNPRYQVTQFGKPVTLSCSQTLNHNVMYWYQQKSSQAPKLLFHYYDKDFNNEADTPDNFQSRRPNTSFCFLDIRSPGLGDTAMYLCATSRDKRSGKLFFGSGTQLSVL.

This chain uses TRBV11-3 with TRBJ2-1; D may be TRBD2 (5 bases). With 4 bases removed from V and 2 bases from J, the gap between germline ends came to 6 bases. CDR3 length equals 13 residues. Germline lookup yields CDR1 SGHNT and CDR2 YENEEA. The CDR3 region is CASSYGTYNEQFF. CDR3 nucleotides: TGTGCCAGCAGCTACGGGACCTACAATGAGCAGTTCTTC.

This rearrangement joins TRBV28 to TRBJ1-2, with 7 bases that match TRBD1. J gave up 0 bases and V 4 bases, and 20 bases lay outside the gene matches. The CDR3 runs 20 residues. CDR1 MDHEN and CDR2 SYDVKM come from the germline V gene. The CDR3 region is CASSSPPWTGNLFANYGYTF. The CDR3 DNA follows: TGTGCCAGCAGTTCCCCCCCCTGGACAGGAAACCTATTCGCTAACTATGGCTACACCTTC.

V usage is TRBV5-1 and J usage is TRBJ2-7; 9 nucleotides agree with TRBD2. Germline V lookup: CDR1 SGHRS, CDR2 YFSETQ. Trimming took 0 bases from V and 0 from J; bases not matched to a gene: 1. CDR3 length equals 15 residues. CDR3 sequence reads: CASSLVTSGSYEQYF. The CDR3 DNA follows: TGCGCCAGCAGCTTGGTGACTAGCGGCTCCTACGAGCAGTACTTC. Supplemented by reference TRBV5-1 and TRBJ2-7, the full variable domain reads KAGVTQTPRYLIKTRGQQVTLSCSPISGHRSVSWYQQTPGQGLQFLFEYFSETQRNKGNFPGRFSGRQFSNSRSEMNVSTLELGDSALYLCASSLVTSGSYEQYFGPGTRLTVT.

The J gene is TRBJ2-2, the V gene TRBV28, with no clear D. This CDR3 is built from 15 residues. Germline V gene data show CDR1 as MDHEN and CDR2 as SYDVKM. V was trimmed by 2 bases and J by 2 bases, leaving 9 bases between them. The CDR3 is CASSLLGTNTGELFF. CDR3 nucleotide sequence: TGTGCCAGCAGTTTACTCGGCACCAACACCGGGGAGCTGTTTTTT.

This chain joins TRBV5-4 and TRBJ2-2, with D unclear. This CDR3 contains 12 residues. Germline V lookup: CDR1 SGHNT, CDR2 YYREEE (reference sequence). The ends were cut back, 4 bases at V and 10 bases at J, with 11 bases in the middle. CDR3 coding DNA: TGTGCCAGCAGCGAGACCGCTGCGGAGCTGTTTTTT. The encoded protein is CASSETAAELFF.